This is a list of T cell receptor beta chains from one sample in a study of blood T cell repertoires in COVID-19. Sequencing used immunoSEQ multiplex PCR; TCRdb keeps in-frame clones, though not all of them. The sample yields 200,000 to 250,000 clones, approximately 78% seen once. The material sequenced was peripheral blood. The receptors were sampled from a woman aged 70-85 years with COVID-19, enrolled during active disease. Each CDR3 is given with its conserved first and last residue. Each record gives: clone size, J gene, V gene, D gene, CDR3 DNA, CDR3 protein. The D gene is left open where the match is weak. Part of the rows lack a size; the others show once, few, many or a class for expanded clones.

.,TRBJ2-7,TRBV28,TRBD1,TGTGCCAGCAGAACCTCCGGGACAGGATACGAGCAGTACTTC,CASRTSGTGYEQYF
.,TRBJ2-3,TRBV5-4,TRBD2,TGTGCCAGCAGTATACAGACGGGAGGGCCCAGCACAGATACGCAGTATTTT,CASSIQTGGPSTDTQYF
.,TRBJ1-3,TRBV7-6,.,TGTGCCAGCAGCTTAGTGGGGGGTACAAGTCCAACTGGCACCATATATTTT,CASSLVGGTSPTGTIYF
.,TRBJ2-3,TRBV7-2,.,TGTGCCAGCAGTTACGACAGCCACCCTAGCACAGATACGCAGTATTTT,CASSYDSHPSTDTQYF
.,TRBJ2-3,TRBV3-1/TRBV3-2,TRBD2,TGTGCCAGCAGCCAAGGAGGCAGCGGGAGGGCCCGATCTGATACGCAGTATTTT,CASSQGGSGRARSDTQYF
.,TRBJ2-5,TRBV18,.,TGTGCCAGCTCACCACCCGGGGAGACCCAGTACTTC,CASSPPGETQYF
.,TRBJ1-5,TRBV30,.,TGTGCCTGGAGTGTAAGGAGCGGGCAGCCCCAGCATTTT,CAWSVRSGQPQHF
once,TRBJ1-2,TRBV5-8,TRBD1,TGTGCCAGCAGCTGGAGAGGGACAGCCTATCCCTCCTATGGCTACACCTTC,CASSWRGTAYPSYGYTF
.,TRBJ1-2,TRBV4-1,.,TGCGCCAGCAGCCAAGCCCCAGGGAGGCAATATGGCTACACCTTC,CASSQAPGRQYGYTF
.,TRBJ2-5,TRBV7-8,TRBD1,TGTGCCAGCAGCTTCGGGACAGGGCGAGAGACCCAGTACTTC,CASSFGTGRETQYF
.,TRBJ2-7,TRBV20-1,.,TGCAGTGCTAGTGGCGGATCCCGCTACGAGCAGTACTTC,CSASGGSRYEQYF
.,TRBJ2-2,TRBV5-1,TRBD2,TGCGCCAGCAGCCGAGGACTAGATATGTTTATAGGGGAGCTGTTTTTT,CASSRGLDMFIGELFF
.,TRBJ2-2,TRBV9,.,TGTGCCAGCAGCGTACACTCGTTCGCGAACACCGGGGAGCTGTTTTTT,CASSVHSFANTGELFF
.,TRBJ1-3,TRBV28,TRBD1,TGTGCCAGCAACCCGGACAGGGCTGCAGGAAACACCATATATTTT,CASNPDRAAGNTIYF
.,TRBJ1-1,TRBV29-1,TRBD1,TGCAGCGTGACAGGGTCGGGGGCTGAAGCTTTCTTT,CSVTGSGAEAFF
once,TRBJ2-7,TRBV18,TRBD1,TGTGCCAGCTCACCACGAGGACAGGGTTTCTACGAGCAGTACTTC,CASSPRGQGFYEQYF
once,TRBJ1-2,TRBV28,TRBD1,TGTGCCAGCAGTCCCGGACAGGGAAACTATGGCTACACCTTC,CASSPGQGNYGYTF
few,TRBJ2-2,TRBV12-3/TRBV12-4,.,TGTGCCAGCAGCGGACTACTCGGGGAGCTGTTTTTT,CASSGLLGELFF
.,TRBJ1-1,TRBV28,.,TGTGCCAGCAGTTTGGCAGGGTGGAACACTGAAGCTTTCTTT,CASSLAGWNTEAFF
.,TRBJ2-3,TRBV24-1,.,TGTGCCACCAGTGAGCATCGGGGTAGAAGGACGCAGTATTTT,CATSEHRGRRTQYF
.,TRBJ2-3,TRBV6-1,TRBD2,TGTGCCAGCAGTGATGGGACTAGCGGGAGGGCGAGAGATACGCAGTATTTT,CASSDGTSGRARDTQYF
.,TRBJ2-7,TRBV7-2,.,TGTGCCAGCAGCCAAAATCGCGGACAGTACGAGCAGTACTTC,CASSQNRGQYEQYF
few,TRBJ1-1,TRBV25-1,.,TGTGCCAGCAGAGCAGAGGGTTTGCCTTTCTTT,CASRAEGLPFF
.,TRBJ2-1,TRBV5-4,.,TGTGCCACGCAACGGGTCCAGAGCTCCTACAATGAGCAGTTCTTC,CATQRVQSSYNEQFF
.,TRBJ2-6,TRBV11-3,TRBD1,TGTGCCAGCAGCCCCGGACAGGGGGCGTTCTCTGGGGCCAACGTCCTGACTTTC,CASSPGQGAFSGANVLTF
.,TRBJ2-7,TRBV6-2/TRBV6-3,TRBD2,TGTGCCAGCAGCCGGGGGGGTTCCTCCTACGAGCAGTACTTC,CASSRGGSSYEQYF
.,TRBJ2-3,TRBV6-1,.,TGTGCCAGCAGTGAAGGTGGAGCAGATACGCAGTATTTT,CASSEGGADTQYF
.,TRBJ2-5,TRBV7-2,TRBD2,TGTGCCAGCAGCGGCTCAGCGGGAGTCTGGGAGACCCAGTACTTC,CASSGSAGVWETQYF
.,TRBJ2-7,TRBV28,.,TGTGCCAGCAGCTCTATACCCTACGAGCAGTACTTC,CASSSIPYEQYF
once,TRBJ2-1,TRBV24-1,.,TGTGCCACCAGTGACACCGGGACCTACAATGAGCAGTTCTTC,CATSDTGTYNEQFF
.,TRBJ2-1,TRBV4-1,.,TGCGCCAGCAGCCAAGATGGGGATAGCGTTAGCTCCTACAATGAGCAGTTCTTC,CASSQDGDSVSSYNEQFF
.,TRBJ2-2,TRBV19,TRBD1,TGTGCCACGGGACAGGGGACAACCGGGGAGCTGTTTTTT,CATGQGTTGELFF
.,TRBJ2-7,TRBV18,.,TGTGCCAGCTCACCTCGGTCGGAGCAGTACTTC,CASSPRSEQYF
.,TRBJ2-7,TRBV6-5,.,TGTGCCAGCAGTCCGATGCGGGGATCTGCCTACGAGCAGTACTTC,CASSPMRGSAYEQYF
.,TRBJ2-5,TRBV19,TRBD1,TGTGCCAGTAGTAGTCAGGGGGCTGGCGAGACCCAGTACTTC,CASSSQGAGETQYF
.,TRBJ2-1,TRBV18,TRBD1,TGTGCCAGCTCACCAGGGACAGGGACCTACAATGAGCAGTTCTTC,CASSPGTGTYNEQFF
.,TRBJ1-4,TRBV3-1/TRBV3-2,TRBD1,TGTGCCAGCAGCCCAAGGGACAGAAGTCCGGAAAAACTGTTTTTT,CASSPRDRSPEKLFF